This TCR beta chain was captured by sequencing in a study of T cell responses to AZD1222 COVID-19 vaccine. Study-wide findings and caveats: Elevations in Spike-specific TCR breadth and depth followed administration of two AZD1222 doses.

Measured with immunoSEQ multiplex PCR; TCRdb has only the in-frame clones, and not every one. The profile shows about 110,000 clones, 87% of them singletons. With regard to this clone: Antigen specificity is unknown.

Germline V gene lookup returns CDR1 MNHEY and CDR2 SVGEGT. This CDR3 has 17 residues. V lost 5 bases to trimming and J lost 0 bases; unmatched junction nucleotides: 7. The gene calls are TRBV6-2 or TRBV6-3 and TRBJ2-6; 7 bases map to TRBD1. This sequence originates from an adult in good health. Material: peripheral blood, obtained on day 0 of AZD1222 vaccination. Written as DNA, the CDR3 is TGTGCCAGCAGTCAACAGGGGCTCTACTCTGGGGCCAACGTCCTGACTTTC. It is translated as CASSQQGLYSGANVLTF.